This T cell receptor (beta chain) was profiled in a study of cytomegalovirus exposure and HLA in healthy donors. As for the donors, each was a healthy bone marrow donor. In nominal health when sampled, donors likely had unrecorded immune exposures nonetheless. The PCR used 60 Vbeta and 13 Jbeta primers. Profiled with immunoSEQ multiplex PCR; TCRdb holds only in-frame clones, not every one. The sample carries approximately 50,000 clones, around 81% recorded once. Trimming left V 6 bases short and J 6 bases short, with 19 bases between. CDR3 length equals 15 residues. Germline V CDR1 and CDR2: SGHTS, YDEGEE.

Source material: PBMCs. This sequence was found in a man aged 30 to 45 in good health and CMV-seropositive. The genes are TRBV5-8 and TRBJ2-1; D is undetermined. CDR3 sequence: CASTPLARLSNEQFF. DNA of the CDR3: TGTGCCAGCACCCCCCTCGCCAGGTTGAGCAATGAGCAGTTCTTC.